What follows are 20 T cell receptor beta chains derived from one specimen sequenced in a study of a mutant IDH1 vaccine in newly diagnosed glioma. Time point noted: baseline, week 1 (first vaccination visit). This sample's treatment: pre-vaccination baseline after standard-of-care therapy. Clones were read by immunoSEQ multiplex PCR, and TCRdb kept only the in-frame ones, dropping some. Of some 70,000 clones listed, 79% were seen once; the top ten hold roughly 8%. The material was PBMCs, obtained from a glioma patient treated with radiotherapy, temozolomide or both. These receptors were taken from a man in his forties or fifties with glioma.

This rearrangement joins TRBV5-1 to TRBJ2-7; 10 bases are a match to TRBD1. Germline loops: CDR1 SGHRS, CDR2 YFSETQ. This CDR3 is built from 14 residues. V lost 4 bases, J lost 2 bases, and 3 bases stayed unmatched. This chain's CDR3 is CASSAGQGTYEQYF. The DNA of the CDR3 is TGCGCCAGCAGCGCGGGACAGGGGACCTACGAGCAGTACTTC.

The chain employs TRBV19 and TRBJ1-1; TRBD1 might be the D (6 bases). Germline V gene data show CDR1 as LNHDA and CDR2 as SQIVND (reference sequence). CDR3 length equals 13 residues. V lost 4 bases and J lost 3, with 9 bases in between. The CDR3 loop is CASSTYRDTEAFF. Written as DNA, the CDR3 is TGTGCCAGTAGTACTTACAGGGACACTGAAGCTTTCTTT. Supplemented by reference TRBV19 and TRBJ1-1, the full variable domain reads DGGITQSPKYLFRKEGQNVTLSCEQNLNHDAMYWYRQDPGQGLRLIYYSQIVNDFQKGDIAEGYSVSREKKESFPLTVTSAQKNPTAFYLCASSTYRDTEAFFGQGTRLTVV.

This chain joins TRBV7-8 and TRBJ2-1, with 7 bases lining up with TRBD1. The CDR3 totals 12 residues. V gave up 4 bases and J gave up 9 bases; unmatched junction bases: 3. Germline lookup yields CDR1 SGHVS and CDR2 FQNEAQ. The DNA of the CDR3 is TGTGCCAGCAGCTATACAGGGGTTGAGCAGTTCTTC. Translated: CASSYTGVEQFF.

The CDR3 DNA reads as TGCGCCAGCAGCCGAGAGACGTTAGACGGCGAGCAGTTCTTC. Protein sequence: CASSRETLDGEQFF. This chain links TRBV4-3 with TRBJ2-1; no clear D. Between the trimmed V and J ends, which lost 4 bases and 10 bases, there was a span of 17 bases. The CDR3 is made up of 14 amino acids. Germline V lookup: CDR1 LGHNA, CDR2 YSLEER.

Here the CDR3 reads CASSEHNQETQYF. The DNA of the CDR3 is TGTGCCAGCAGTGAGCACAACCAAGAGACCCAGTACTTC. V usage is TRBV25-1 and J usage is TRBJ2-5; unclear D gene. Germline loops: CDR1 MGHDK, CDR2 SYGVNS. V gave up 3 bases and J gave up 0 bases, with 5 bases separating them. This CDR3 is 13 amino acids long.

This clone was found once. The V call is TRBV30, the J call TRBJ2-5; tentative D call: TRBD1 (5 bases). Germline values: CDR1 GTSNPN, CDR2 SVGIG (reference sequence). V dropped 0 bases and J dropped 5 bases, with 16 bases sitting between them. This CDR3 comprises 15 residues. The CDR3 here is CAWSVPGLGSETQYF. As DNA, the CDR3 is TGTGCCTGGAGTGTACCAGGGCTAGGGTCGGAGACCCAGTACTTC.

The chain uses TRBV30 and TRBJ1-5; no clear D. The CDR3 length is 14 residues. The germline CDR1 and CDR2 sequences are GTSNPN and SVGIG (reference sequence). V lost 4 bases to trimming and J lost 0 bases, with 10 bases between them. CDR3 DNA sequence: TGTGCCTGGAACGCAGGAGATAGCAATCAGCCCCAGCATTTT. Its translation: CAWNAGDSNQPQHF.

The gene calls are TRBV5-1 and TRBJ1-6; a possible D gene is TRBD1 (5 bases). Trimming removed 4 bases from V and 7 bases from J, with 15 bases in between. The germline V gene has CDR1 SGHRS and CDR2 YFSETQ. There are 15 residues in the CDR3. CDR3 nucleotides: TGCGCCAGCAGCGTCCGGGACCAGCGAAATTCACCCCTCCACTTT. This gives the protein CASSVRDQRNSPLHF.

This clone appeared a few times. V is TRBV7-9 and J is TRBJ2-3; 8 nucleotides agree with TRBD2. This CDR3 is built from 15 residues. V dropped 5 bases and J dropped 2; count of bases not matched to a gene: 6. CDR1 is SEHNR and CDR2 is FQNEAQ in the germline V gene (reference sequence). CDR3 sequence (DNA): TGTGCCAGCAGCAGTCGGGAGGGGGTCACAGATACGCAGTATTTT. Translated, it gives CASSSREGVTDTQYF.

The chain combines TRBV2 with TRBJ2-3; D is possibly TRBD1 (7 bases). CDR1 is SNHLY, CDR2 FYNNEI, per germline. The CDR3 length is 14 residues. V lost 0 bases to trimming and J lost 9 bases, with 13 bases between them. The CDR3 is CASSEAPAGQTQYF. The DNA of the CDR3 is TGTGCCAGCAGTGAAGCCCCCGCGGGACAGACGCAGTATTTT.

This chain connects TRBV7-9 to TRBJ1-5, with unresolved D. CDR3 length equals 14 residues. The V end was cut by 5 bases, the J end by 7 bases, with 15 bases between. The V gene's germline CDR1 is SEHNR and CDR2 FQNEAQ (reference sequence). DNA for the CDR3: TGTGCCAGCAGCCGGAACGGGGTGGAACAGCCCCAGCATTTT. Translation gives CASSRNGVEQPQHF.

This chain links TRBV4-1 with TRBJ1-3, with D perhaps TRBD1 (5 bases). The germline gives CDR1 MGHRA, CDR2 YSYEKL. This CDR3 is built from 16 residues. The V gene lost 3 bases and the J gene lost 0 bases, with 12 bases spanning the gap. The CDR3: CASSHSGGRSGNTIYF. CDR3 sequence (DNA): TGCGCCAGCAGCCATTCCGGGGGTCGCTCTGGAAACACCATATATTTT.

In this sample, this clone turned up once. The V and J genes are TRBV5-1 and TRBJ1-2, with 7 bases matching TRBD1. The CDR3 has 14 amino acids. CDR1 SGHRS and CDR2 YFSETQ come from the germline V gene. With V trimmed by 0 bases and J by 2 bases, 1 base remained unmatched. This chain's CDR3 is CASSLGDSNYGYTF. CDR3 coding DNA: TGCGCCAGCAGCTTGGGGGACAGCAACTATGGCTACACCTTC.

This CDR3 is CASSLGTSGQETQYF. The DNA for the CDR3 is TGTGCCAGCAGCCTCGGGACTAGCGGCCAAGAGACCCAGTACTTC. The V gene is TRBV7-2, the J gene TRBJ2-5; TRBD2 matches 11 bases. CDR3 length: 15 amino acids. V lost 5 bases and J lost 1; bases outside the gene matches: 3. From germline, CDR1 is SGHTA and CDR2 FQGNSA.

This chain uses TRBV10-3 with TRBJ2-3, with TRBD1 matching over 7 bases. Trimming at V came to 5 bases and at J to 0 bases, leaving 2 bases not matched to a gene. This CDR3 comprises 14 residues. The germline gives CDR1 ENHRY, CDR2 SYGVKD. CDR3 coding DNA: TGTGCCATCAGTACAGGGGACAGCACAGATACGCAGTATTTT. Translation gives CAISTGDSTDTQYF.

This clone was seen only once. V usage is TRBV27 and J usage is TRBJ2-7; TRBD2 might be the D (8 bases). The CDR3 covers 15 residues. Germline V gene data show CDR1 as MNHEY and CDR2 as SMNVEV (reference sequence). Trimming took 0 bases from V and 9 from J, leaving 18 bases between them. CDR3 DNA sequence: TGTGCCAGCAGTTTATCGACGGGAGGGGGCGCGGTGCAGTACTTC. Protein: CASSLSTGGGAVQYF.

This clone was recorded once. The chain combines TRBV7-8 with TRBJ2-3, with TRBD2 matching 15 bases. Losses at the gene ends were 5 bases for V and 0 bases for J; bases not matched to a gene: 6. The CDR3 extends over 18 amino acids. Looked up from germline, CDR1 is SGHVS and CDR2 is FQNEAQ. The CDR3 sequence: CASSPGLAGGRSTDTQYF. In DNA form, the CDR3 reads TGTGCCAGCAGCCCGGGACTAGCGGGGGGCAGAAGCACAGATACGCAGTATTTT.

The DNA of the CDR3 is TGTGCCAGCAGCTTTAGGGACAGCCTTAATGAAAAACTGTTTTTT. Translated, it gives CASSFRDSLNEKLFF. The J gene is TRBJ1-4, the V gene TRBV7-8, with 7 bases that match TRBD1. Germline V gene lookup returns CDR1 SGHVS and CDR2 FQNEAQ. J gave up 4 bases and V 3 bases, and 5 bases lay outside the gene matches. The CDR3 contains 15 residues.

This sequence joins TRBV4-1 and TRBJ1-3, with no clear D. The V and J ends lost 0 bases and 0 bases respectively, with 12 bases between them. The V gene's germline CDR1 is MGHRA and CDR2 YSYEKL. This CDR3 comprises 17 residues. CDR3 DNA: TGCGCCAGCAGCCAAGAGCCCTCTGGCTACTCTGGAAACACCATATATTTT. This codes for CASSQEPSGYSGNTIYF.

This clone was detected a few times. This rearrangement joins TRBV4-3 to TRBJ2-7, with TRBD1 matching 7 bases. The V gene's germline CDR1 is LGHNA and CDR2 YSLEER. The CDR3 is made up of 15 amino acids. Losses at the gene ends were 3 bases for V and 1 base for J; bases not matched to a gene: 6. The CDR3 sequence: CASSHYRGSSYEQYF. CDR3 in DNA: TGCGCCAGCAGCCATTACAGGGGTTCGTCCTACGAGCAGTACTTC.